The subject of this entry is one TCR beta chain. These data belong to a study of CD8 T cells in ankylosing spondylitis. V gave up 2 bases and J gave up 5 bases, with 15 bases separating them. Germline CDR1 reads MNHEY; CDR2 reads SVGEGT. This CDR3 region has 15 residues. One entry per CDR3 protein results from TCRdb running MiXCR on the 5' RACE reads. The sample shows roughly 230,000 distinct CDR3 sequences, 18% of them seen only once. This TCR came from a male donor with ankylosing spondylitis or in good health (not recorded which). Sequenced material: blood, either unsorted or a sorted T cell fraction (not recorded which). This chain connects TRBV6-2 or TRBV6-3 to TRBJ1-1; D might be TRBD1 (6 bases). The chain's CDR3 is CASSYVDPGETEAFF. DNA for the CDR3: TGTGCCAGCAGTTACGTTGACCCAGGGGAGACTGAAGCTTTCTTT.